This TCR beta chain emerged from a study of blood T cell repertoires in COVID-19. Individuals drawn from 20 to 30 US areas were roughly 18 to 95 years old. Study processing details: The authors estimated nucleated cell counts from reference gene primer amplification. Sequenced by immunoSEQ multiplex PCR; TCRdb stores in-frame clones only, minus some. Clone size and the V and J calls come from that table; the DNA yielded D and trimming. The top ten clones hold around 0.91% of a sample with about 400,000 clones, 70% to 90% of them seen once. CDR3 length equals 15 residues. Germline CDR1 MNHEY, CDR2 SVGEGT. Trimming took 10 bases from V and 4 from J, leaving 20 bases between them.

Sequencing used PBMCs or T cells enriched from blood (not recorded which). The V and J genes are TRBV6-2 or TRBV6-3 and TRBJ1-5; a possible D gene is TRBD1 (6 bases). This TCR was sampled from a woman aged 25 to 39 with acute COVID-19. CDR3 loop: CATSIRGSKNQPQHF. The DNA of the CDR3 is TGTGCCACCAGCATAAGGGGGTCTAAGAATCAGCCCCAGCATTTT.